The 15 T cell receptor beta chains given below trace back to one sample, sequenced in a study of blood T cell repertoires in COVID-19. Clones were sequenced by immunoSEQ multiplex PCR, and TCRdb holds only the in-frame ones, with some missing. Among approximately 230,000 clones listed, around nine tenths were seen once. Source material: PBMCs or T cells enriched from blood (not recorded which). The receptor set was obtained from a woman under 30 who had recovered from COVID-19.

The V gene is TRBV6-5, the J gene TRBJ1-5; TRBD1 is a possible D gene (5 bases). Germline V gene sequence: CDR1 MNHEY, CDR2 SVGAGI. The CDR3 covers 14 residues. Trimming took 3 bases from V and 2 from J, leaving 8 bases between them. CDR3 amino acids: CASSYGAGNQPQHF. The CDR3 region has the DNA TGTGCCAGCAGTTATGGGGCCGGCAATCAGCCCCAGCATTTT.

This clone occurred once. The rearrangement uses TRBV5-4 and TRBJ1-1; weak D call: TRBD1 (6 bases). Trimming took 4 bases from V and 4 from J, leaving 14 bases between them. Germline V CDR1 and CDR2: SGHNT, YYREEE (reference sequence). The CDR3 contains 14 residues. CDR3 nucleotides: TGTGCCAGCAGCGAAGGACAGATCTTCACTGAAGCTTTCTTT. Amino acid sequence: CASSEGQIFTEAFF.

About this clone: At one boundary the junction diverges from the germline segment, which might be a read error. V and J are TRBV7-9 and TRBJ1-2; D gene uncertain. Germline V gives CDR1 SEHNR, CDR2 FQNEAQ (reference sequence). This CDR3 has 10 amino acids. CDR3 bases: TGTGCCAGCAGCTTAGCGAGTACAGTCTTC. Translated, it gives CASSLASTVF.

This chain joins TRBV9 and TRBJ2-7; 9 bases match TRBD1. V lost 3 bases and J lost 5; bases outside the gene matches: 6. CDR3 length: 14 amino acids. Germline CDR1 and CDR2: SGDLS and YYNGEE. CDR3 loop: CASSATGTGNEQYF. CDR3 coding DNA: TGTGCCAGCAGCGCAACCGGGACAGGGAACGAGCAGTACTTC.

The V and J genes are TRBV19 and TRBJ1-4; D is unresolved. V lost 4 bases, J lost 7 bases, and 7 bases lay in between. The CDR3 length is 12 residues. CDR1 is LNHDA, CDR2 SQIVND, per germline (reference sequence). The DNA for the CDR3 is TGTGCCAGTAGTAGGTCGGGTGAAAAACTGTTTTTT. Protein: CASSRSGEKLFF.

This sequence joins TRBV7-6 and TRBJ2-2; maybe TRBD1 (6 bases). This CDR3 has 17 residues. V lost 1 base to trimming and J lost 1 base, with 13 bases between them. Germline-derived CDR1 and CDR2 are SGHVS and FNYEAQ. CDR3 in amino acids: CASSLVSGGLNTGELFF. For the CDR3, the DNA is TGTGCCAGCAGCTTAGTTTCTGGGGGCCTGAACACCGGGGAGCTGTTTTTT.

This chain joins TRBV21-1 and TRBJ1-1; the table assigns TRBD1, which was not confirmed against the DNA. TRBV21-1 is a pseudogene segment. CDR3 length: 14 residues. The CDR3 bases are TGTGCCAGCAGCTCAAACACAGGGTTAACTGAAGCTTTCTTT. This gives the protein CASSSNTGLTEAFF.

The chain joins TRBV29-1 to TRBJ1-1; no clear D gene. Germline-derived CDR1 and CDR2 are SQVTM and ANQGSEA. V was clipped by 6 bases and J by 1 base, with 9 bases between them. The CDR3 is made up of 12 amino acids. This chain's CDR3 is CSVKRQNTEAFF. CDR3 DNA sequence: TGCAGCGTCAAACGACAGAACACTGAAGCTTTCTTT.

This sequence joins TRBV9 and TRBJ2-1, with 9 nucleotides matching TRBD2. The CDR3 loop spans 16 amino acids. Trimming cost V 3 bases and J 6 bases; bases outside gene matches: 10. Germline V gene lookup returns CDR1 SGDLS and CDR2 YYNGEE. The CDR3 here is CASSALGGRALNEQFF. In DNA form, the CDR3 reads TGTGCCAGCAGCGCCCTGGGCGGGAGGGCCCTCAATGAGCAGTTCTTC.

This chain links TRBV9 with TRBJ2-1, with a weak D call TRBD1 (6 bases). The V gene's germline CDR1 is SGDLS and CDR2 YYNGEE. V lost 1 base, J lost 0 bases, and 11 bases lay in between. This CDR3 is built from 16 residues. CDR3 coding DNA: TGTGCCAGCAGCGTACTCCCGGACAGCTCCTACAATGAGCAGTTCTTC. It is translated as CASSVLPDSSYNEQFF.

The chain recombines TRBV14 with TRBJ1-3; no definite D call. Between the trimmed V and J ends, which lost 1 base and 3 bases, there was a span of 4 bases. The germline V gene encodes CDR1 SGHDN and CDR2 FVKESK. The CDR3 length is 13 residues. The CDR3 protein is CASSQGSGNTIYF. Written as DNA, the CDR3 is TGTGCCAGCAGCCAAGGGAGTGGAAACACCATATATTTT.

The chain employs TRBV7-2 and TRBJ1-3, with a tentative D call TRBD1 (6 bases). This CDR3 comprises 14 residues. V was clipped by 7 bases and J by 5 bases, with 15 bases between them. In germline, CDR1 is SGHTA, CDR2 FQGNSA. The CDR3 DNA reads TGTGCCAGCATCGAAACAGGGTTCAGAAACACCATATATTTT. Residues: CASIETGFRNTIYF.

The CDR3 region has the DNA TGTGCCAGCAACGGACAGGCCTACAATGAGCAGTTCTTC. Translating gives CASNGQAYNEQFF. V and J are TRBV5-6 and TRBJ2-1; 7 nucleotides match TRBD1. Per germline, CDR1 SGHDT and CDR2 YYEEEE. V lost 6 bases to trimming and J lost 2 bases; unmatched junction nucleotides: 2. This CDR3 is built from 13 residues.

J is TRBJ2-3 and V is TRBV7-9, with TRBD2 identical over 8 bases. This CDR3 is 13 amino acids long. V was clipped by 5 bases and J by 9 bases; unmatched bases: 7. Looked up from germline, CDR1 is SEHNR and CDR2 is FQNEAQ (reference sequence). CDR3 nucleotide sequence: TGTGCCAGCAGCGAGGGACTAGATCCGACGCAGTATTTT. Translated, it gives CASSEGLDPTQYF.

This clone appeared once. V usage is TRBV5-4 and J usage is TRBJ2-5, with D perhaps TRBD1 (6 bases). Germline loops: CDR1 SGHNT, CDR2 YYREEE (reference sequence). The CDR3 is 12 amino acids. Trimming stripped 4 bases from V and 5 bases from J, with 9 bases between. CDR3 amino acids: CASSLGQETQYF. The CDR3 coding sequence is TGTGCCAGCAGCCTTGGACAGGAGACCCAGTACTTC.